A single sample is the source of the 9 T cell receptor beta chains below, sequenced in a study of cytomegalovirus exposure and HLA in healthy donors. PCR used 60 Vbeta primers and 13 Jbeta primers. The assay was immunoSEQ multiplex PCR, and TCRdb's table has in-frame clones only and misses some. The table lists approximately 150,000 clones, 82% of them singletons. Sequenced sample: PBMCs. The source of these receptors is a middle-aged woman in good health and CMV-seronegative.

V usage is TRBV27 and J usage is TRBJ1-1, with D maybe TRBD1 (5 bases). Germline V gene lookup returns CDR1 MNHEY and CDR2 SMNVEV (reference sequence). V was clipped by 2 bases and J by 4 bases, with 14 bases between them. CDR3 length: 15 residues. The CDR3 sequence: CASSLGRDISTEAFF. CDR3 bases: TGTGCCAGCAGTTTAGGCAGGGATATATCCACTGAAGCTTTCTTT.

The chain has TRBV7-6 and TRBJ1-1; 7 nucleotides align to TRBD1. The CDR3 is 11 residues long. Germline-derived CDR1 and CDR2 are SGHVS and FNYEAQ. V lost 8 bases and J lost 7; bases outside the gene matches: 4. The CDR3 DNA reads as TGTGCCAGCGGCCGACAGGGTGAAGCTTTCTTT. As protein: CASGRQGEAFF. Looking up the rest from reference TRBV7-6 and TRBJ1-1 gives the full variable domain: GAGVSQSPRYKVTKRGQDVALRCDPISGHVSLYWYRQALGQGPEFLTYFNYEAQQDKSGLPNDRFSAERPEGSISTLTIQRTEQRDSAMYRCASGRQGEAFFGQGTRLTVV.

CDR3: CASSLWPGTSGRGGRDEQYF. The CDR3 bases are TGTGCCAGCAGTTTATGGCCCGGGACTAGCGGGAGGGGGGGTCGTGACGAGCAGTACTTC. V is TRBV28 and J is TRBJ2-7; 16 bases agree with TRBD2. The germline V gene has CDR1 MDHEN and CDR2 SYDVKM. This CDR3 comprises 20 residues. V was pared by 0 bases and J by 5 bases, with 13 bases of the junction left unmatched.

The chain couples TRBV11-2 to TRBJ1-3; D possibly corresponds to TRBD1 (6 bases). The CDR3 has 16 amino acids. The germline CDR1 and CDR2 sequences are SGHAT and FQNNGV. Trimming pared 0 bases from V and 3 bases from J, leaving 12 bases between. CDR3 residues: CASSLEGHLRGNTIYF. CDR3 in DNA: TGTGCCAGCAGCTTAGAGGGACATTTACGTGGAAACACCATATATTTT.

This chain connects TRBV27 to TRBJ2-7; weak D call: TRBD2 (5 bases). Trimming pared 6 bases from V and 4 bases from J, leaving 10 bases between. The CDR3 is 12 amino acids. The V gene's germline CDR1 is MNHEY and CDR2 SMNVEV (reference sequence). CDR3 sequence: CASREGLYEQYF. CDR3 bases: TGTGCCAGCAGAGAGGGTCTTTACGAGCAGTACTTC.

The rearrangement links TRBV5-1 to TRBJ1-4; possibly TRBD1 for D (6 bases). CDR1 and CDR2 from the germline V gene are SGHRS and YFSETQ. Deletions cut 3 bases from V and 6 bases from J, with 12 bases between. This CDR3 contains 14 residues. CDR3 nucleotides: TGCGCCAGCAGCTCGCAGGGGTCTGATGAAAAACTGTTTTTT. The encoded protein is CASSSQGSDEKLFF.

This sequence joins TRBV28 and TRBJ2-7; possible D gene TRBD1, 5 bases. CDR1 and CDR2 from the germline V gene are MDHEN and SYDVKM. CDR3 length: 12 residues. CDR3 sequence reads: CAGAGRTYEQYF. In DNA, the CDR3 is TGTGCTGGAGCAGGGCGAACCTACGAGCAGTACTTC.

This rearrangement joins TRBV18 to TRBJ2-5; TRBD2 matches 7 bases. The CDR3 has 17 residues. The junction had 10 bases not matched to a gene; V was cut back by 2 bases and J by 1 base. Germline CDR1 and CDR2: KGHSH and LQKENI. As DNA, the CDR3 is TGTGCCAGCTCACCAATTTTATCCGGGGGGTCCCAAGAGACCCAGTACTTC. Encoded protein: CASSPILSGGSQETQYF.

The chain employs TRBV7-8 and TRBJ1-3; D perhaps matches TRBD1 (6 bases). The CDR3 spans 15 residues. CDR1 is SGHVS and CDR2 is FQNEAQ in the germline V gene. Trimming stripped 5 bases from V and 1 base from J, with 12 bases between. CDR3 region: CASSLPGTSGNTIYF. The CDR3 region has the DNA TGTGCCAGCAGCCTGCCCGGGACATCTGGAAACACCATATATTTT.